The 32 T cell receptor beta chains below all came from one sample that was sequenced in a study of cytomegalovirus exposure and HLA in healthy donors. PCR involved 60 Vbeta and 13 Jbeta primers. The data were produced by immunoSEQ multiplex PCR, yet TCRdb's version contains in-frame clones alone and is incomplete. The sample consists of roughly 140,000 clones, 73% of them appearing once. The source material was PBMCs. The receptors originated from a human donor in good health.

The chain employs TRBV2 and TRBJ1-5, with D possibly matching TRBD1 (6 bases). With 6 bases removed from V and 4 bases from J, the gap between germline ends came to 10 bases. The CDR3 loop spans 13 amino acids. CDR1 SNHLY and CDR2 FYNNEI come from the germline V gene. The CDR3 loop is CASSQGLNQPQHF. The CDR3, as DNA: TGTGCCAGCAGCCAGGGGTTGAATCAGCCCCAGCATTTT.

The chain couples TRBV6-7 to TRBJ1-1; D remains unclear. TRBV6-7 is an ORF for which the function is uncertain. The length of the CDR3 is 15 residues. Trimming took 5 bases from V and 0 from J, leaving 13 bases between them. CDR3 region: CASSGGEGLNTEAFF. CDR3 sequence (DNA): TGTGCCAGCAGTGGCGGGGAGGGCTTGAACACTGAAGCTTTCTTT.

Only a few counts were recorded for this clone. CDR3 sequence: CASSGIQGGGTEAFF. The CDR3 DNA sequence: TGTGCCAGCAGCGGGATACAGGGCGGGGGCACTGAAGCTTTCTTT. This chain links TRBV9 with TRBJ1-1, with D possibly being TRBD1 (6 bases). Trimming left V 3 bases short and J 4 bases short, with 16 bases between. Germline assignment: CDR1 SGDLS and CDR2 YYNGEE. The CDR3 has 15 amino acids.

This clone appeared once. V and J are TRBV5-4 and TRBJ2-3; 10 nucleotides agree with TRBD2. The germline V gene encodes CDR1 SGHNT and CDR2 YYREEE (reference sequence). CDR3 length equals 18 residues. V was clipped by 1 base and J by 7 bases; unmatched bases: 15. Here the CDR3 reads CASSLSSGGASVRNTQYF. The DNA of the CDR3 is TGTGCCAGCAGCTTGAGCAGCGGGGGGGCCTCGGTACGTAATACGCAGTATTTT. The variable domain in full, with the rest retrieved from reference TRBV5-4 and TRBJ2-3, is ETGVTQSPTHLIKTRGQQVTLRCSSQSGHNTVSWYQQALGQGPQFIFQYYREEENGRGNFPPRFSGLQFPNYSSELNVNALELDDSALYLCASSLSSGGASVRNTQYFGPGTRLTVL.

The chain combines TRBV13 with TRBJ2-7, with a weak D call TRBD1 (5 bases). Germline V CDR1 and CDR2: PRHDT, FYEKMQ (reference sequence). Trimming left V 5 bases short and J 7 bases short, with 12 bases between. The CDR3 is 12 amino acids. CDR3 region: CASSPRTREQYF. Written as DNA, the CDR3 is TGTGCCAGCAGCCCCCGGACAAGGGAGCAGTACTTC.

This chain connects TRBV6-4 to TRBJ2-5, with 12 bases aligning to TRBD2. This CDR3 has 15 residues. V dropped 0 bases and J dropped 14; count of bases not matched to a gene: 10. Per the germline V gene, CDR1 is MRHNA and CDR2 is SNTAGT. The CDR3 nucleotides read TGTGCCAGCAGTGACTCGACTAGCGGGGGCGCCAAGAGATACTTC. Translated: CASSDSTSGGAKRYF.

This clone was observed a few times. The rearrangement links TRBV2 to TRBJ2-7; weak D call: TRBD1 (6 bases). Per germline, CDR1 SNHLY and CDR2 FYNNEI. V lost 7 bases and J 1 base, leaving 11 bases between the germline ends. The CDR3 consists of 13 residues. CDR3 in DNA: TGTGCCAGCAACTGGGACACTTCCTACGAGCAGTACTTC. Residues: CASNWDTSYEQYF.

This rearrangement joins TRBV2 to TRBJ1-2; no clear D gene. The CDR3 runs to 10 residues. The germline V gene has CDR1 SNHLY and CDR2 FYNNEI. Deletions cut 8 bases from V and 1 base from J, with 2 bases between. The CDR3 reads CASRNYGYTF. The DNA of the CDR3 is TGTGCCAGCCGTAACTATGGCTACACCTTC.

The rearrangement uses TRBV19 and TRBJ2-4, with D possibly matching TRBD1 (6 bases). This CDR3 has 15 residues. From germline, CDR1 is LNHDA and CDR2 SQIVND (reference sequence). V dropped 1 base and J dropped 0 bases, with 7 bases sitting between them. The CDR3 sequence is CASSIGGGAKNIQYF. The DNA of the CDR3 is TGTGCCAGTAGTATAGGAGGGGGAGCCAAAAACATTCAGTACTTC. Together with reference TRBV19 and TRBJ2-4, the CDR3 gives the full variable domain: DGGITQSPKYLFRKEGQNVTLSCEQNLNHDAMYWYRQDPGQGLRLIYYSQIVNDFQKGDIAEGYSVSREKKESFPLTVTSAQKNPTAFYLCASSIGGGAKNIQYFGAGTRLSVL.

The chain employs TRBV6-1 and TRBJ2-5; D remains ambiguous. Germline CDR1 MNHNS, CDR2 SASEGT. Trimming removed 6 bases at V and 1 base at J, with 15 bases between. This CDR3 comprises 15 residues. CDR3 nucleotide sequence: TGTGCCAGCAGAGCTCGTTCCCGGGTCCAAGAGACCCAGTACTTC. The encoded protein is CASRARSRVQETQYF.

The rearrangement links TRBV2 to TRBJ2-5; a possible D gene is TRBD1 (5 bases). CDR1 and CDR2 from the germline V gene are SNHLY and FYNNEI. The CDR3 has 13 amino acids. Trimming left V 1 base short and J 5 bases short, with 8 bases between. DNA of the CDR3: TGTGCCAGCAGTGAAGGTCAGGGTGAGACCCAGTACTTC. Protein product: CASSEGQGETQYF.

This clone occurred a few times. The chain joins TRBV2 to TRBJ2-1, with 9 bases identical to TRBD2. V dropped 7 bases and J dropped 7; count of bases not matched to a gene: 5. This CDR3 comprises 13 residues. Germline CDR1 and CDR2: SNHLY and FYNNEI. Written as DNA, the CDR3 is TGTGCCAGCACGCTAGCGGGAACTAATGAGCAGTTCTTC. This sequence encodes CASTLAGTNEQFF.

This clone showed up just a few times. This rearrangement joins TRBV29-1 to TRBJ1-2, with 7 bases that match TRBD1. CDR1 SQVTM and CDR2 ANQGSEA come from the germline V gene. This CDR3 comprises 13 residues. V shed 5 bases, J shed 4 bases, and the junction held 7 bases outside the gene matches. The CDR3 loop is CSVRQGEGYGYTF. The CDR3 DNA reads TGCAGCGTTAGACAGGGCGAAGGCTATGGCTACACCTTC.

The chain has TRBV5-1 and TRBJ2-1; 11 bases are shared with TRBD2. V lost 1 base, J lost 7 bases, and 4 bases stayed unmatched. The germline gives CDR1 SGHRS, CDR2 YFSETQ. This CDR3 spans 15 amino acids. The CDR3 nucleotides are TGCGCCAGCAGCTTGATAGCGGGAGGGCCGAATGAGCAGTTCTTC. This encodes CASSLIAGGPNEQFF.

This chain uses TRBV19 with TRBJ2-1; tentative D call: TRBD2 (5 bases). Germline V gene sequence: CDR1 LNHDA, CDR2 SQIVND (reference sequence). The V end lost 7 bases, the J end lost 7 bases, and 8 bases lay between the germline ends. CDR3 length: 11 residues. CDR3 nucleotides: TGTGCCAGTATCCGGGATAATGAGCAGTTCTTC. It codes for CASIRDNEQFF.

This clone was seen a few times. The rearrangement joins TRBV30 to TRBJ2-3; 9 positions match TRBD2. Looked up from germline, CDR1 is GTSNPN and CDR2 is SVGIG (reference sequence). Trimming removed 4 bases from V and 4 bases from J; junction bases left unmatched: 6. The CDR3 contains 14 residues. The CDR3 region has the DNA TGTGCCTGGAAGGTAGCGGGAGTCGCAGATACGCAGTATTTT. As protein: CAWKVAGVADTQYF.

The chain uses TRBV5-1 and TRBJ1-5; D not resolved. Germline V gene lookup returns CDR1 SGHRS and CDR2 YFSETQ. The CDR3 length is 14 residues. The V end lost 0 bases, the J end lost 3 bases, and 7 bases lay between the germline ends. CDR3 in amino acids: CASSLGLNNQPQHF. As DNA, the CDR3 is TGCGCCAGCAGCTTGGGACTGAACAATCAGCCCCAGCATTTT.

This chain joins TRBV28 and TRBJ1-5; possibly TRBD1 for D (6 bases). This CDR3 has 15 amino acids. V was pared by 10 bases and J by 2 bases, with 18 bases between. CDR1 MDHEN and CDR2 SYDVKM come from the germline V gene. CDR3 protein: CAIHKQGLGNQPQHF. CDR3 nucleotide sequence: TGTGCCATTCACAAACAGGGTCTAGGCAATCAGCCCCAGCATTTT.

The chain couples TRBV6-6 to TRBJ1-3; D is possibly TRBD1 (6 bases). The germline V and J ends were trimmed by 0 bases and 8 bases, with 14 bases remaining between them. Looked up from germline, CDR1 is MNHNY and CDR2 is SVGAGI (reference sequence). The CDR3 consists of 15 residues. The CDR3 DNA is TGTGCCAGCAGTTACTCGATGCGCAGGGGTGACACCATATATTTT. Residues: CASSYSMRRGDTIYF.

This chain connects TRBV6-1 to TRBJ1-1, with D possibly TRBD1 on 6 matching bases. Germline values: CDR1 MNHNS, CDR2 SASEGT. This CDR3 has 15 residues. V dropped 8 bases and J dropped 5 bases, with 21 bases sitting between them. DNA for the CDR3: TGTGCCAGCGGTTTAATCGGGACATTTGATACTGAAGCTTTCTTT. It encodes CASGLIGTFDTEAFF.

The genes are TRBV5-1 and TRBJ2-7, with 12 nucleotides matching TRBD1. Germline V CDR1 and CDR2: SGHRS, YFSETQ. V shed 4 bases and J 4 bases; nucleotides not matched to a gene: 3. This CDR3 has 14 residues. This CDR3 is CASSQGQGAYEQYF. For the CDR3, the DNA is TGCGCCAGCAGCCAGGGACAGGGGGCGTACGAGCAGTACTTC.

This chain connects TRBV7-6 to TRBJ1-6; D might be TRBD1 (5 bases). Germline lookup yields CDR1 SGHVS and CDR2 FNYEAQ. The CDR3 length is 15 residues. Trimming removed 1 base at V and 1 base at J, with 5 bases between. Written as DNA, the CDR3 is TGTGCCAGCAGCTTAGAGGGGTCCTATAATTCACCCCTCCACTTT. Protein sequence: CASSLEGSYNSPLHF.

The chain links TRBV2 to TRBJ2-7; 14 bases fit TRBD2. The junction had 7 bases not matched to a gene; V was cut back by 6 bases and J by 3 bases. Germline values: CDR1 SNHLY, CDR2 FYNNEI. The CDR3 consists of 16 residues. The CDR3 region has the DNA TGTGCCAGCAGGTTCTCCGGGACTAGCGGGGGCTACGAGCAGTACTTC. This translates into CASRFSGTSGGYEQYF. The full variable domain, with the rest looked up from reference TRBV2 and TRBJ2-7, is EPEVTQTPSHQVTQMGQEVILRCVPISNHLYFYWYRQILGQKVEFLVSFYNNEISEKSEIFDDQFSVERPDGSNFTLKIRSTKLEDSAMYFCASRFSGTSGGYEQYFGPGTRLTVT.

This clone was seen a handful of times. The V call is TRBV30, the J call TRBJ2-1; 14 nucleotides line up with TRBD2. V trimming: 2 bases; J trimming: 9 bases; junction bases outside the gene matches: 6. Germline V gene data show CDR1 as GTSNPN and CDR2 as SVGIG (reference sequence). The CDR3 spans 15 residues. CDR3 protein: CAWSKLTSGRVEQFF. As DNA, the CDR3 is TGTGCCTGGAGTAAATTGACTAGCGGGAGGGTTGAGCAGTTCTTC.

The chain has TRBV7-9 and TRBJ1-2; D unclear. V lost 1 base to trimming and J lost 4 bases, with 7 bases between them. Germline V gives CDR1 SEHNR, CDR2 FQNEAQ (reference sequence). The length of the CDR3 is 13 residues. This CDR3 is CASSLGLGYGYTF. CDR3 in DNA: TGTGCCAGCAGCTTAGGTCTAGGCTATGGCTACACCTTC.

J is TRBJ2-7 and V is TRBV14; D perhaps matches TRBD1 (5 bases). The V gene lost 4 bases and the J gene lost 3 bases, with 25 bases spanning the gap. CDR3 size: 18 residues. Germline V gene sequence: CDR1 SGHDN, CDR2 FVKESK. The CDR3 DNA follows: TGTGCCAGCAGCCCATTGGGGCGGTTCGGCGGTCCCCTCTACGAGCAGTACTTC. Protein product: CASSPLGRFGGPLYEQYF.

The V gene is TRBV7-6, the J gene TRBJ2-3, with D perhaps TRBD1 (6 bases). The germline gives CDR1 SGHVS, CDR2 FNYEAQ. Trimming removed 0 bases at V and 1 base at J, with 14 bases between. The CDR3 is 17 residues long. As DNA, the CDR3 is TGTGCCAGCAGCTTAGCGGCCCCACAGGGTCGCACAGATACGCAGTATTTT. This codes for CASSLAAPQGRTDTQYF.

V is TRBV7-6 and J is TRBJ1-3, with 7 nucleotides matching TRBD1. CDR1 SGHVS and CDR2 FNYEAQ come from the germline V gene. The V gene end was trimmed by 3 bases and the J gene end by 4 bases; junction bases not matched to a gene: 6. The CDR3 spans 15 residues. CDR3 protein: CASSFEGARGNTIYF. CDR3 in DNA: TGTGCCAGCAGCTTTGAGGGGGCGCGGGGAAACACCATATATTTT. The entire variable domain, with the rest obtained from reference TRBV7-6 and TRBJ1-3, is as follows: GAGVSQSPRYKVTKRGQDVALRCDPISGHVSLYWYRQALGQGPEFLTYFNYEAQQDKSGLPNDRFSAERPEGSISTLTIQRTEQRDSAMYRCASSFEGARGNTIYFGEGSWLTVV.

The V gene is TRBV19, the J gene TRBJ1-1, with D tentatively TRBD1 (6 bases). The V gene lost 3 bases and the J gene lost 7 bases, with 18 bases spanning the gap. This CDR3 spans 15 amino acids. Germline V gene data show CDR1 as LNHDA and CDR2 as SQIVND (reference sequence). CDR3 coding DNA: TGTGCCAGTAGTATGGGTGGCAGGGGTAACGGTGAAGCTTTCTTT. Translated: CASSMGGRGNGEAFF. The full variable domain, in which reference TRBV19 and TRBJ1-1 provide the parts outside the CDR3, is DGGITQSPKYLFRKEGQNVTLSCEQNLNHDAMYWYRQDPGQGLRLIYYSQIVNDFQKGDIAEGYSVSREKKESFPLTVTSAQKNPTAFYLCASSMGGRGNGEAFFGQGTRLTVV.

The chain carries TRBV5-4 and TRBJ2-5; 8 bases align to TRBD2. V shed 5 bases, J shed 11 bases, and the junction held 17 bases outside the gene matches. CDR3 length: 15 amino acids. Germline V gives CDR1 SGHNT, CDR2 YYREEE (reference sequence). DNA of the CDR3: TGTGCCAGCAGGTCCATCGGGACTAGAAGGGAGCAGCAGTACTTC. As protein: CASRSIGTRREQQYF.

CDR3 nucleotides: TGTGCCAGTAGTGCACAGGGGGCTGGCTATGGCTACACCTTC. Translating gives CASSAQGAGYGYTF. The J gene is TRBJ1-2, the V gene TRBV19; TRBD1 agrees at 9 bases. V was pared by 5 bases and J by 4 bases, with 5 bases of the junction left unmatched. This CDR3 is 14 amino acids long. Germline V gene lookup returns CDR1 LNHDA and CDR2 SQIVND (reference sequence).

The J gene is TRBJ2-5, the V gene TRBV6-1, with D perhaps matching TRBD2 (5 bases). Germline V gives CDR1 MNHNS, CDR2 SASEGT. V lost 4 bases and J 5 bases, leaving 17 bases between the germline ends. The CDR3 contains 15 residues. The CDR3 is CASSVLERPSETQYF. The CDR3 DNA sequence: TGTGCCAGCAGTGTCCTGGAGCGGCCGTCGGAGACCCAGTACTTC.